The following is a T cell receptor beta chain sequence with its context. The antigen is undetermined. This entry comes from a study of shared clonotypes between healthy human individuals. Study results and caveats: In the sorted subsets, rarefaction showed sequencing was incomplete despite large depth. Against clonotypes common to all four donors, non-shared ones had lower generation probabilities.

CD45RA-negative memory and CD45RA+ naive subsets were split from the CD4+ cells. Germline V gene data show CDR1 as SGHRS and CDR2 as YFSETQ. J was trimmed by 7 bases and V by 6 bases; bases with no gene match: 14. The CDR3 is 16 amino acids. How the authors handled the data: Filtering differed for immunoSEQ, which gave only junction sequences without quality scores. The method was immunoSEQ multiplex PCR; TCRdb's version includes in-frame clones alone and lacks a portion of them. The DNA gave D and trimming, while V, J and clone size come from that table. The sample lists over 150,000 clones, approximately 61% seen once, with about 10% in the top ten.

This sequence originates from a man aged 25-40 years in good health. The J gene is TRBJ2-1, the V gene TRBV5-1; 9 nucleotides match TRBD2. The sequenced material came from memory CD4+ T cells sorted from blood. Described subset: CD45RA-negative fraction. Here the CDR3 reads CASTYGAGGPSNEQFF. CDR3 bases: TGCGCCAGCACCTACGGGGCGGGAGGGCCGTCGAATGAGCAGTTCTTC.